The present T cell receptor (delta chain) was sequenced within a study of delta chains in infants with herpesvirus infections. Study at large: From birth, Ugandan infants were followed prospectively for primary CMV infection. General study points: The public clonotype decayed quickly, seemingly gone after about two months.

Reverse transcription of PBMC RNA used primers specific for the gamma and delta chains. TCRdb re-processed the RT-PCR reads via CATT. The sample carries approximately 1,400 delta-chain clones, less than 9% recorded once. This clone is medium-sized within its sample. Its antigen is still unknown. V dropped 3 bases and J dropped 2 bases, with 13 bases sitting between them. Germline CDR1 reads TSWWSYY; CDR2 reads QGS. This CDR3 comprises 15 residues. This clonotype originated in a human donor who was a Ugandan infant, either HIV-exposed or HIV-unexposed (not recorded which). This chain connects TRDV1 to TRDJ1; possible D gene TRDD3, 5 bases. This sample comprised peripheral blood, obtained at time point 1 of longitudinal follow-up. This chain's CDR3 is CALGEPGGQTDKLIF. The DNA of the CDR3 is TGTGCTCTTGGGGAGCCCGGGGGGCAGACCGATAAACTCATCTTT.